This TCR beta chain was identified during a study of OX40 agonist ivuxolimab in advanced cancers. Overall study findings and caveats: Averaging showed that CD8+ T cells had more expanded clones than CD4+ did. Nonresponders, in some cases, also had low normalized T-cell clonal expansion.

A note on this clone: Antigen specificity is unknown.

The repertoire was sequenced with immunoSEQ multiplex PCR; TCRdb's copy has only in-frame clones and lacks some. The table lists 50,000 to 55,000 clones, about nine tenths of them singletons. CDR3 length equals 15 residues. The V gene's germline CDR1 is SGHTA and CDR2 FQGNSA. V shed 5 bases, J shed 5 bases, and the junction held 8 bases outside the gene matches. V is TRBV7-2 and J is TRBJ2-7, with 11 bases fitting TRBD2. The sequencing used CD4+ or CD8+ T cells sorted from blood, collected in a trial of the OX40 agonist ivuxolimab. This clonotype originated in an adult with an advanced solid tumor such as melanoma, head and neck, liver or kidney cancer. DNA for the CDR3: TGTGCCAGCAGCCGACTGACTAGCGGGATCAACGAGCAGTACTTC. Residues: CASSRLTSGINEQYF.